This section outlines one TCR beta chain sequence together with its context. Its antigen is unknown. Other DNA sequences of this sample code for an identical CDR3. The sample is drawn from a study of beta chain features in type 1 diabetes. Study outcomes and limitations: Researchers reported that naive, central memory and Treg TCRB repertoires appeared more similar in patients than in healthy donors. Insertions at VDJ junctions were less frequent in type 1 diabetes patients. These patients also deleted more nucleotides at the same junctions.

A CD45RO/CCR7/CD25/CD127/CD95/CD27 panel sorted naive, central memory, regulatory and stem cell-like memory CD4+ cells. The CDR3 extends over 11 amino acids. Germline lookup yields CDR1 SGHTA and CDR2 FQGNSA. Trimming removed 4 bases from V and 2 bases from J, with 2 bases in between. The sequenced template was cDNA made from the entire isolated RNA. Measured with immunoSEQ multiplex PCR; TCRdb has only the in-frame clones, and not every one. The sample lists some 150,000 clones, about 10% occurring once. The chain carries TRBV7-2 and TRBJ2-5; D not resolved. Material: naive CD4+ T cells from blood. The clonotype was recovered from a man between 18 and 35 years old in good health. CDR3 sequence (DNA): TGTGCCAGCAGCTCACAAGAGACCCAGTACTTC. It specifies CASSSQETQYF.